These 18 T cell receptor beta chains share one sample of origin, sequenced in a study of PD-1 blockade in classical Hodgkin lymphoma. Each patient's relapse followed autologous stem cell transplantation, and brentuximab vedotin exposure varied. Libraries were prepared by immunoSEQ multiplex PCR; TCRdb keeps only in-frame clonotypes and omits some of them. The sample includes 5,000 to 6,500 clones, around 66% of them seen just once. Sequences were derived from peripheral blood mononuclear cells (PBMCs), sampled at baseline. Receptors were obtained from a human donor with classical Hodgkin lymphoma.

V is TRBV25-1 and J is TRBJ2-7; 7 bases map to TRBD2. CDR1 is MGHDK, CDR2 SYGVNS, per germline. V dropped 5 bases and J dropped 2; count of bases not matched to a gene: 9. This CDR3 spans 15 amino acids. As DNA, the CDR3 is TGTGCCAGCAGTTTCAGGTCTAGCGGCCCCTACGAGCAGTACTTC. Amino acid sequence: CASSFRSSGPYEQYF.

V usage is TRBV11-2 and J usage is TRBJ2-5; D is undetermined. The CDR3 has 14 amino acids. Germline lookup yields CDR1 SGHAT and CDR2 FQNNGV. Trimming left V 0 bases short and J 4 bases short, with 9 bases between. The chain's CDR3 is CASSLEWGSETQYF. CDR3 sequence (DNA): TGTGCCAGCAGCTTAGAATGGGGATCAGAGACCCAGTACTTC.

The sample holds a few counts of this clone. The gene calls are TRBV29-1 and TRBJ2-6; D may correspond to TRBD1 or TRBD2 (6 bases each). Per the germline V gene, CDR1 is SQVTM and CDR2 is ANQGSEA. Trimming shortened V by 0 bases and J by 2 bases, and 14 bases separated the two germline ends. This CDR3 is built from 17 residues. For the CDR3, the DNA is TGCAGCGTTGAAGATTCCCGGGGGCTTACTGGGGCCAACGTCCTGACTTTC. Translation: CSVEDSRGLTGANVLTF.

The chain is built from TRBV30 and TRBJ1-1, with unresolved D. The germline gives CDR1 GTSNPN, CDR2 SVGIG (reference sequence). This CDR3 has 13 amino acids. The V end lost 3 bases, the J end lost 4 bases, and 12 bases lay between the germline ends. CDR3 region: CAWRGRRATEAFF. The CDR3 nucleotides read TGTGCCTGGAGGGGGAGGAGGGCCACTGAAGCTTTCTTT.

Regarding this clone: It is likely a read error: a sequence one base away is far more abundant. The chain combines TRBV7-1 with TRBJ2-7; no definite D call. TRBV7-1 is sorted into the ORF group, with uncertain function. The germline V and J ends were trimmed by 4 bases and 7 bases, with 20 bases remaining between them. The CDR3 is made up of 15 amino acids. CDR3 loop: CASSLRSLGSEEQYF. The DNA for the CDR3 is TGTGCCAGCAGCTTAAGGTCACTGGGAAGCGAGGAGCAGTACTTC.

The chain carries TRBV2 and TRBJ1-5; TRBD1 matches at 9 bases. The V gene end was trimmed by 5 bases and the J gene end by 7 bases; junction bases not matched to a gene: 9. The CDR3 contains 15 residues. Germline V gene data show CDR1 as SNHLY and CDR2 as FYNNEI. CDR3 in amino acids: CASSSGQGSLQPQHF. CDR3 nucleotides: TGTGCCAGCAGTTCGGGACAGGGTTCTCTCCAGCCCCAGCATTTT. Together with reference TRBV2 and TRBJ1-5, the CDR3 gives the full variable domain: EPEVTQTPSHQVTQMGQEVILRCVPISNHLYFYWYRQILGQKVEFLVSFYNNEISEKSEIFDDQFSVERPDGSNFTLKIRSTKLEDSAMYFCASSSGQGSLQPQHFGDGTRLSIL.

This chain uses TRBV9 with TRBJ2-2; D unresolved. Between the trimmed V and J ends, which lost 4 bases and 5 bases, there was a span of 18 bases. Germline values: CDR1 SGDLS, CDR2 YYNGEE. The CDR3 covers 16 residues. The CDR3 coding sequence is TGTGCCAGCAGCCCCGGCAGTTCTCCCTTGACCGGGGAGCTGTTTTTT. Protein product: CASSPGSSPLTGELFF.

This clone has a handful of counts. The CDR3 DNA reads TGTGCCAGCAGCTTAGAAGGCAGCTCCTACGAGCAGTACTTC. Its protein product is CASSLEGSSYEQYF. The chain has TRBV7-9 and TRBJ2-7; no clear D. Trimming pared 1 base from V and 0 bases from J, leaving 7 bases between. The CDR3 sequence is 14 residues long. Germline V CDR1 and CDR2: SEHNR, FQNEAQ (reference sequence).

The V and J genes are TRBV5-6 and TRBJ2-6, with D hard to call. The V end lost 3 bases, the J end lost 4 bases, and 14 bases lay between the germline ends. Germline loops: CDR1 SGHDT, CDR2 YYEEEE. This CDR3 has 16 amino acids. The CDR3 reads CASSYMGQAGANVLTF. CDR3 bases: TGTGCCAGCAGCTACATGGGCCAGGCCGGGGCCAACGTCCTGACTTTC.

This clone has only a few counts. The chain recombines TRBV11-3 with TRBJ2-1; 12 positions agree with TRBD2. The CDR3 consists of 16 residues. The trim removed 1 base at V and 4 bases at J, leaving 2 bases unmatched. The V gene's germline CDR1 is SGHNT and CDR2 YENEEA. CDR3: CASSLGTSGVYNEQFF. CDR3 DNA: TGTGCCAGCAGCTTAGGGACTAGCGGGGTTTACAATGAGCAGTTCTTC.

The rearrangement links TRBV20-1 to TRBJ2-1; D not resolved. V lost 3 bases to trimming and J lost 9 bases, with 9 bases between them. CDR3 length: 11 amino acids. CDR1 and CDR2 (germline): DFQATT, SNEGSKA (reference sequence). The CDR3 bases are TGCAGTGCTAGTCGTGAAGGTGAGCAGTTCTTC. It is translated as CSASREGEQFF.

The chain recombines TRBV7-3 with TRBJ2-3; D may be TRBD2 (7 bases). Germline lookup yields CDR1 SGHTA and CDR2 FQGTGA. The CDR3 spans 15 residues. Between the trimmed V and J ends, which lost 4 bases and 5 bases, there was a span of 16 bases. CDR3: CASSSSGGGGDTQYF. The DNA for the CDR3 is TGTGCCAGCAGCTCTAGCGGAGGAGGGGGAGATACGCAGTATTTT.

This chain uses TRBV2 with TRBJ2-7, with 11 bases fitting TRBD2. The junction had 4 bases not matched to a gene; V was cut back by 4 bases and J by 2 bases. Per the germline V gene, CDR1 is SNHLY and CDR2 is FYNNEI. The CDR3 totals 15 residues. The CDR3 sequence is CASSAAGLAAYEQYF. The CDR3 DNA reads as TGTGCCAGCAGTGCCGCGGGACTAGCGGCCTACGAGCAGTACTTC.

A single count supports this clone. J is TRBJ2-3 and V is TRBV6-5; 7 bases align to TRBD2. Germline CDR1 is MNHEY and CDR2 is SVGAGI. The J segment lost 0 bases and the V segment lost 2 bases, leaving 5 bases of the junction unmatched. The CDR3 is made up of 16 amino acids. The CDR3 coding sequence is TGTGCCAGCAGTTACCCACGGGAGGAGAGCACAGATACGCAGTATTTT. Translation gives CASSYPREESTDTQYF.

The rearrangement joins TRBV7-9 to TRBJ2-2; D is perhaps TRBD1 (6 bases). This CDR3 is 18 amino acids long. Germline assignment: CDR1 SEHNR and CDR2 FQNEAQ (reference sequence). The V gene lost 4 bases and the J gene lost 7 bases, with 25 bases spanning the gap. The CDR3 region is CASSWTIELTGYGGELFF. The DNA for the CDR3 is TGTGCCAGCAGCTGGACCATAGAGTTAACAGGGTACGGCGGGGAGCTGTTTTTT.

This clone was counted between two and nine times. The chain uses TRBV27 and TRBJ2-1; TRBD2 agrees at 7 bases. Unmatched junction bases numbered 12, after V lost 5 bases and J lost 8 bases. CDR1 and CDR2 from the germline V gene are MNHEY and SMNVEV (reference sequence). This CDR3 is built from 15 residues. The CDR3 protein is CASSPAAGVVHEQFF. In nucleotides, the CDR3 is TGTGCCAGCAGTCCCGCGGCGGGAGTAGTCCATGAGCAGTTCTTC.

The chain employs TRBV30 and TRBJ1-2, with D maybe TRBD1 (5 bases). V was cut by 5 bases and J by 2 bases, with 9 bases left in between. Germline V gene sequence: CDR1 GTSNPN, CDR2 SVGIG (reference sequence). The CDR3 extends over 12 amino acids. CDR3 in amino acids: CAWDSGNYGYTF. In DNA form, the CDR3 reads TGTGCCTGGGACAGCGGAAACTATGGCTACACCTTC. Together with reference TRBV30 and TRBJ1-2, the CDR3 gives the full variable domain: SQTIHQWPATLVQPVGSPLSLECTVEGTSNPNLYWYRQAAGRGLQLLFYSVGIGQISSEVPQNLSASRPQDRQFILSSKKLLLSDSGFYLCAWDSGNYGYTFGSGTRLTVV.

This rearrangement joins TRBV7-2 to TRBJ2-7; D remains ambiguous. The CDR3 consists of 13 residues. Germline V CDR1 and CDR2: SGHTA, FQGNSA. V shed 6 bases and J shed 3 bases, with 12 bases lying between them. The CDR3 nucleotides read TGTGCCAGCAGTAGAACTATTCTCTACGAGCAGTACTTC. It codes for CASSRTILYEQYF.